This T cell receptor (beta chain) was recorded in a study of blood T cell repertoires in COVID-19. Using immunoSEQ multiplex PCR, the repertoire was profiled, and TCRdb retains in-frame clones only, with some absent. The table lists 150,000 to 200,000 clones, just under 90% of them singletons. CDR3 length: 13 residues. Trimming removed 6 bases from V and 4 bases from J, with 13 bases in between. Germline lookup yields CDR1 MNHEY and CDR2 SMNVEV (reference sequence). This TCR was recovered from a woman in her seventies with COVID-19, enrolled during active disease. Sequenced sample: peripheral blood. V and J are TRBV27 and TRBJ2-7, with TRBD1 as a possible D gene (6 bases). For the CDR3, the DNA is TGTGCCAGCAGGCGGCAGGGGACATACGAGCAGTACTTC. The encoded protein is CASRRQGTYEQYF.